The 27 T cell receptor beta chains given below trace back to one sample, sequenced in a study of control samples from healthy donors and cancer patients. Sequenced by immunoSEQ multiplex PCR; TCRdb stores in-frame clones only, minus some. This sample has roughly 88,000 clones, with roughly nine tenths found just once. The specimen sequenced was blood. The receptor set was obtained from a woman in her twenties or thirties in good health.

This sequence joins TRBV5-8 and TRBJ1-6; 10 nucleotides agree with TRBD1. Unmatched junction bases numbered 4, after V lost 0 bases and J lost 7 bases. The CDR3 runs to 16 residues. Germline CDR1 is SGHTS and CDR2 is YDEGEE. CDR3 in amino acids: CASSLDGTGANSPLHF. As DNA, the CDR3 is TGTGCCAGCAGCTTGGATGGGACAGGGGCAAATTCACCCCTCCACTTT.

The CDR3 protein is CASSSGTRGGVGYTF. The CDR3 nucleotides read TGCGCCAGCAGCTCGGGAACCAGGGGAGGGGTTGGCTACACCTTC. V gene TRBV5-1 combines with J gene TRBJ1-2, with a tentative D call TRBD1 (6 bases). This CDR3 spans 15 amino acids. V was shortened by 3 bases and J by 7 bases, with 19 bases between the two germline ends. The germline gives CDR1 SGHRS, CDR2 YFSETQ.

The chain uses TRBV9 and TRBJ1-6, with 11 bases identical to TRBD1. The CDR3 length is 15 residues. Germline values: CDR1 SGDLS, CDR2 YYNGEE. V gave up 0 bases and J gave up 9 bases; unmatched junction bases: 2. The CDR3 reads CASSVAGQGASPLHF. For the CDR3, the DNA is TGTGCCAGCAGCGTAGCTGGACAGGGGGCTTCACCCCTCCACTTT.

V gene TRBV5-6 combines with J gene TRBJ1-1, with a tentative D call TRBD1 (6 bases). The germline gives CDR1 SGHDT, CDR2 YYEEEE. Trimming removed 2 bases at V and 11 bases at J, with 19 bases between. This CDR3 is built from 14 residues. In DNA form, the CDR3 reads TGTGCCAGCAGCTTAGGGACACGGGGCACTACGGCTTTCTTT. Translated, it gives CASSLGTRGTTAFF.

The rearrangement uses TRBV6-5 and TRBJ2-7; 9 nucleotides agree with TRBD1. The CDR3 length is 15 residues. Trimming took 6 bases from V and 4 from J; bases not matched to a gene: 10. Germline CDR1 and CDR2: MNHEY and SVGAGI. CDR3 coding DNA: TGTGCCAGCAGGTTGGCGGGACAGGGAGTTTACGAGCAGTACTTC. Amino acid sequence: CASRLAGQGVYEQYF.

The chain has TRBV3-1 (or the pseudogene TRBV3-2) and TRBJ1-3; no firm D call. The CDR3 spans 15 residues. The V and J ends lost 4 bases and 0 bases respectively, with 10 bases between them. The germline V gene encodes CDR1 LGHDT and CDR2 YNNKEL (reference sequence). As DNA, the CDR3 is TGTGCCAGCAGCCCCATCGGAAGCTCTGGAAACACCATATATTTT. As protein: CASSPIGSSGNTIYF.

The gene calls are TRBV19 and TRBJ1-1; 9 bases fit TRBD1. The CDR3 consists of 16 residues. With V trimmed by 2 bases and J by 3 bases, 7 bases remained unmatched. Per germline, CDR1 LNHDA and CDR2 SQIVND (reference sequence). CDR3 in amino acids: CASSIRTGAGYTEAFF. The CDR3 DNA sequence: TGTGCCAGTAGTATAAGGACAGGGGCGGGGTACACTGAAGCTTTCTTT.

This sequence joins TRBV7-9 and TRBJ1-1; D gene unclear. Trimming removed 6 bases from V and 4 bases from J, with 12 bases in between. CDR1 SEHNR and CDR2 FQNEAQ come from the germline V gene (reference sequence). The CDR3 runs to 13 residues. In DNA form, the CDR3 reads TGTGCCAGCAGGGCGATGGAGGGCACTGAAGCTTTCTTT. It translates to CASRAMEGTEAFF.

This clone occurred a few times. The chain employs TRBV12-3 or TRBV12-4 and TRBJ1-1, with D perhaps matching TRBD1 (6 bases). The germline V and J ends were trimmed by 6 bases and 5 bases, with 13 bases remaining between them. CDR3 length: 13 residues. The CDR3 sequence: CASRDSLLTEAFF. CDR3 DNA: TGTGCCAGCAGGGACAGCCTATTGACTGAAGCTTTCTTT.

This CDR3 reads CASSFGDSSYPHLSYEQYF. The CDR3 region has the DNA TGTGCCAGCAGCTTCGGGGACAGTTCGTACCCCCATCTCTCCTACGAGCAGTACTTC. V usage is TRBV28 and J usage is TRBJ2-7; 7 bases fit TRBD1. CDR1 and CDR2 (germline): MDHEN, SYDVKM. The CDR3 runs 19 residues. With V trimmed by 6 bases and J by 0 bases, 20 bases remained unmatched.

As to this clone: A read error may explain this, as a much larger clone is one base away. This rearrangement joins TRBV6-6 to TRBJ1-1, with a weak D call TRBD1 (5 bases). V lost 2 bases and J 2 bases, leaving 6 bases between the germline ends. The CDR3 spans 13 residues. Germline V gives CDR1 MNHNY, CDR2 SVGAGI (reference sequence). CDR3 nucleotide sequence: TGTGCCAGCAGTTACCGGGACAACACTGAAGCTTTCTTT. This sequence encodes CASSYRDNTEAFF.

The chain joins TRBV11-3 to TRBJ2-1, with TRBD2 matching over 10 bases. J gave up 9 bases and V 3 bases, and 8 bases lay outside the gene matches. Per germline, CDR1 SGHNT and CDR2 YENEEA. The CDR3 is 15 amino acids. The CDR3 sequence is CASSFQREGRAEQFF. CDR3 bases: TGTGCCAGCAGCTTTCAGCGGGAGGGCCGAGCTGAGCAGTTCTTC.

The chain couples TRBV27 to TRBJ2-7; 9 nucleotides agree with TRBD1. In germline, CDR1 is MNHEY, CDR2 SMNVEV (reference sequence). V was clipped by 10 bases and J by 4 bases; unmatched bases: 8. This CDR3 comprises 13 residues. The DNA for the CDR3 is TGTGCCACCAAGGGACAGGGTAGATACGAGCAGTACTTC. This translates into CATKGQGRYEQYF.

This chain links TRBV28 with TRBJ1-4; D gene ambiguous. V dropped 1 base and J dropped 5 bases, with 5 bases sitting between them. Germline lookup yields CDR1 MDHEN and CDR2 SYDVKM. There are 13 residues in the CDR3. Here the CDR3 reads CASSLYENEKLFF. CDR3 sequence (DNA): TGTGCCAGCAGTTTATACGAGAATGAAAAACTGTTTTTT.

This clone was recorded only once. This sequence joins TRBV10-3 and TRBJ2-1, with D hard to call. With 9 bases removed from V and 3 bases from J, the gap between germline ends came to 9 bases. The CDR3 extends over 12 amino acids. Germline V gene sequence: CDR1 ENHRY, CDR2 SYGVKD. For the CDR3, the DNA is TGTGCCATGGCCGTGGACTACAATGAGCAGTTCTTC. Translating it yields CAMAVDYNEQFF.

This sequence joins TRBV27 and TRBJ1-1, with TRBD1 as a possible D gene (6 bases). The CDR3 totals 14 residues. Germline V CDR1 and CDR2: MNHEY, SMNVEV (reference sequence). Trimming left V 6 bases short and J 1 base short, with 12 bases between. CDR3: CASSLRGANTEAFF. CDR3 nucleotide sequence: TGTGCCAGCAGCCTCAGGGGCGCGAACACTGAAGCTTTCTTT.

The CDR3 DNA is TGTGCCAGTAGGGGCGGAGGAACCCTGGGGACCGGGGGTGGCTACACCTTC. It specifies CASRGGGTLGTGGGYTF. This rearrangement joins TRBV19 to TRBJ1-2; D may be TRBD1 (5 bases). The CDR3 extends over 17 amino acids. Trimming removed 6 bases at V and 7 bases at J, with 27 bases between. In germline, CDR1 is LNHDA, CDR2 SQIVND (reference sequence).

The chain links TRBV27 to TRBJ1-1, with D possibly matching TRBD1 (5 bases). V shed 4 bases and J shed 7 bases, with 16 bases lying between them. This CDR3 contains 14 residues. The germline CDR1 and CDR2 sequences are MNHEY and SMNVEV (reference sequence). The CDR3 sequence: CASSSPAGGSEAFF. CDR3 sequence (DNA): TGTGCCAGCAGTTCCCCGGCCGGGGGGAGTGAAGCTTTCTTT.

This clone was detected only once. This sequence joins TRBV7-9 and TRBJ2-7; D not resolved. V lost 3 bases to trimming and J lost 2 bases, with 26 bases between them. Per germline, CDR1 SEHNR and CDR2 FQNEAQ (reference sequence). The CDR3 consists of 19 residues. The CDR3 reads CASSFLGPPRQAVTYEQYF. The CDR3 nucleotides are TGTGCCAGCAGCTTCCTAGGGCCCCCTAGACAAGCCGTAACCTACGAGCAGTACTTC.

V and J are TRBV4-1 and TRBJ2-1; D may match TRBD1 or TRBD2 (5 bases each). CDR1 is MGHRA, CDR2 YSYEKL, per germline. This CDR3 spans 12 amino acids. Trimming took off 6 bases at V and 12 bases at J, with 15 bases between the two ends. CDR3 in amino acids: CASSLGPRGQFF. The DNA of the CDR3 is TGCGCCAGCAGTCTGGGACCACGCGGGCAGTTCTTC.

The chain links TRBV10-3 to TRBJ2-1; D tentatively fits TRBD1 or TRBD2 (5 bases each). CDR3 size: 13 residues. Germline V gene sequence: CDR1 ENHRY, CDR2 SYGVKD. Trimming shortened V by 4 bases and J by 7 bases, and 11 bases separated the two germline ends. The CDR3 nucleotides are TGTGCCATCAGTGCGGCAGAGGGGAATGAGCAGTTCTTC. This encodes CAISAAEGNEQFF.

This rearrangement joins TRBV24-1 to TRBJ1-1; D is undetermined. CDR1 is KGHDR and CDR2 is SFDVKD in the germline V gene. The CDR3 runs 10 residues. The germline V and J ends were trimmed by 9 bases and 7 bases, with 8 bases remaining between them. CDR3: CATVEDEAFF. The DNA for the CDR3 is TGTGCCACCGTGGAGGATGAAGCTTTCTTT.

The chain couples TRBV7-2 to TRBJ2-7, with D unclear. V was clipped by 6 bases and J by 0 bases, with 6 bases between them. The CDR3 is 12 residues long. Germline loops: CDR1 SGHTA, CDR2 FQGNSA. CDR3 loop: CASSRSSYEQYF. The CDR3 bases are TGTGCCAGCAGTCGGAGCTCCTACGAGCAGTACTTC.

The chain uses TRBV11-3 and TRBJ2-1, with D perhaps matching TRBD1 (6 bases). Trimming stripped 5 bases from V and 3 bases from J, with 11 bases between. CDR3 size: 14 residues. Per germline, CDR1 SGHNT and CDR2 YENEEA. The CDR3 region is CASSVQGFYNEQFF. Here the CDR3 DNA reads TGTGCCAGCAGCGTGCAGGGGTTCTACAATGAGCAGTTCTTC.

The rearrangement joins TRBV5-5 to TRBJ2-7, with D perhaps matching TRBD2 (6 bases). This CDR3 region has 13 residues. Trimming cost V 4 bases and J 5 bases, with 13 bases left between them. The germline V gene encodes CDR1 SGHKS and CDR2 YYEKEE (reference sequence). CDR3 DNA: TGTGCCAGCAGCGGGGGGTTTACGCACGAGCAGTACTTC. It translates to CASSGGFTHEQYF.

The CDR3 nucleotides read TGTGCCAGCAGCCTGGACAGTGCTTCCTACGAGCAGTACTTC. Its translation is CASSLDSASYEQYF. V is TRBV14 and J is TRBJ2-7, with D maybe TRBD1 (6 bases). From germline, CDR1 is SGHDN and CDR2 FVKESK. V shed 4 bases and J shed 1 base, with 11 bases lying between them. CDR3 length: 14 amino acids.

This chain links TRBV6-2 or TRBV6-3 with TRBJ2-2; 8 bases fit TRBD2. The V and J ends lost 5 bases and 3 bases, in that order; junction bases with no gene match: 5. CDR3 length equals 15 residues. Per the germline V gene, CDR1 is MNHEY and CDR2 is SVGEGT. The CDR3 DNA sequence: TGTGCCAGCAGTATCATAGCGGGATACACCGGGGAGCTGTTTTTT. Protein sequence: CASSIIAGYTGELFF.